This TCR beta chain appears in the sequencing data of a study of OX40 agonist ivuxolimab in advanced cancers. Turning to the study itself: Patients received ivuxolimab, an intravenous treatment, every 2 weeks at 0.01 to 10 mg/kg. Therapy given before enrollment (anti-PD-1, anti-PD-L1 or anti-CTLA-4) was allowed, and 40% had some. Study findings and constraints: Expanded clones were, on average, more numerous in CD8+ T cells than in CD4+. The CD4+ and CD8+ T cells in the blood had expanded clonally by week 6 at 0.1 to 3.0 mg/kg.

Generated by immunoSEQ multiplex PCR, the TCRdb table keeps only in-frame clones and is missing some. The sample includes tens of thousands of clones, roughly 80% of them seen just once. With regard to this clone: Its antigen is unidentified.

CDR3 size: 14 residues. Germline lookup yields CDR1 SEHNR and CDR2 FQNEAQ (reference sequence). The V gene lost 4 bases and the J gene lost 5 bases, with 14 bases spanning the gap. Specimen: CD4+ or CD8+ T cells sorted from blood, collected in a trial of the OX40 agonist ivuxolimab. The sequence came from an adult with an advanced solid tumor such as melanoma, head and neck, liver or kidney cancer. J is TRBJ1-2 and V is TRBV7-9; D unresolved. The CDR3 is CASSSGPRPYGYTF. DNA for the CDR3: TGTGCCAGCAGCTCCGGACCTAGACCATATGGCTACACCTTC.